Described below is a single T cell receptor beta chain sequence and its context. Its antigen remains undetermined. No much larger clonotype is one base removed from it; base qualities were not supplied. The data belong to a study of cytomegalovirus exposure and HLA in healthy donors (dated by TCRdb to between 2016 and 2019). For context, the study as a whole: In an earlier analysis of 587 of the donors, 276 Gb of sequence data and 100 million or so unique TCR beta sequences from 150 million to 200 million T cells were reported. HLA typing covered class I and class II loci at four-digit resolution. In a later analysis, previously published TCR beta repertoires from 666 donors were re-analyzed and high-resolution HLA genotyping was added so that TCR occurrence patterns could be studied. A later genetic analysis used genome-wide SNP genotypes for 398 of the 666 donors, treating that subset as a discovery cohort. Of the roughly 400 genotyped donors, 65% to 90% fell in the genetic ancestry cluster associated with self-reported Caucasian donors. Among around 400 genotyped donors of the cohort, an average of roughly 230,000 unique TCR beta nucleotide sequences was sequenced per donor, of which about 19% were non-productive. Donor age, sex, ethnicity and CMV serostatus were compiled alongside the repertoire data. A separate validation cohort of more than 100 different subjects was used in addition to the roughly 620-subject first cohort. The study profiled the T cell repertoires of more than 500 subjects by immunosequencing and related them to cytomegalovirus serostatus. Roughly 300 gigabases of sequencing data and 70 million to 95 million unique TCR sequences made up an early release that covered approximately 700 HLA-typed donors. In the later analysis, no new phenotypic data were used to find candidate immune exposures; instead, reliance was placed on TCR beta sequences and their occurrence across donors. The study was designed to test whether signatures of past pathogen exposure could be identified by cataloging public T cell receptors. The study combined high-throughput TCR immunosequencing, statistical association of individual TCRs with disease status, and machine learning to predict cytomegalovirus infection status. The number of typed donors differed by locus: roughly 620-640 for A, B, C, DRB1 and DQB1; some 500 for DQA1; some 590 for DPA1; and roughly 450 for DPB1. An earlier analysis of about 620 of the donors applied high-throughput TCR beta sequencing to assess whether each TCR beta V gene segment acted as functional or pseudogenic. Five DR-DQ haplotypes were treated as single units for association and clustering because of strong linkage in the cohort. Every repertoire in the discovery cohort had been generated on one and the same sequencing platform.

The cohort consisted of 600 to 750 healthy bone marrow donors. Cohort members were all nominally healthy when sampled, although unrecorded immune exposures were likely present. The donor tested CMV seronegative, placing the donor among the 350 or so seronegative members of the cohort. A peripheral blood sample was collected from each donor, and TCR beta sequencing was performed on peripheral blood mononuclear cells. Genomic DNA was extracted from the blood cell samples with the Qiagen DNeasy Blood Extraction Kit. Via the germline V gene, CDR1 is SNHLY and CDR2 FYNNEI. CDR3 length: 12 amino acids, cysteine to phenylalanine. The retained sequence is limited to the CDR3, 36 bases, with the frame set at the first base. Cut back by 2 bases and 6 bases, the V and J ends lie 5 bases apart. Receptor libraries were prepared by the immunoSEQ multiplex PCR assay. A mixture of 60 forward primers for TCR Vbeta segments and 13 reverse primers for TCR Jbeta segments was used in the multiplex PCR. Amplification of the CDR3 region of rearranged TCR beta genes was performed with a multiplex PCR assay on genomic DNA. The Illumina HiSeq System was used to sequence the amplified TCR beta libraries as 87-base-pair reads. For the original study's pipeline: A later analysis tallied roughly 80 million unique TCR beta chains across the 666 repertoires, and around 9.9 million of those chains were shared by two or more donors. Raw reads were error-corrected and collapsed into unique sequences with a nearest-neighbor algorithm that merged closely related sequences to remove PCR and sequencing errors. CDR3 sequences were aligned to IMGT reference sequences to assign V, D and J gene segments. Each retained sequence needed at least a six-nucleotide match to both a V gene segment and a J gene segment. Rearrangements were classified as productive when the CDR3 lacked stop codons and remained in frame with V and J, and all other rearrangements were classified as non-productive. CDR3 was defined by IMGT convention, running from the second conserved V-encoded cysteine to the conserved J-encoded phenylalanine. Sequences without an unambiguous match to a single V gene segment were excluded from the earlier analysis of several hundred of the donors. An earlier analysis of under 750 of the donors called V segments functional above 56.7% productive rearrangements and segregating when the between-donor standard deviation exceeded 5%. To diagnose cytomegalovirus status from the catalog of TCR beta chain sequences, a statistical classification framework was built. V and J gene assignment, in a later analysis, came from comparing TCR nucleotide sequences with IMGT/GENE-DB human TR gene sequences. A later analysis assigned CDR3 sequences and most-parsimonious VDJ recombination scenarios with the TCRdist pipeline. In a later analysis, each TCR beta chain was defined by its CDR3 amino acid sequence together with its V-gene family, and reads lacking a unique V-gene family were excluded. As a way to deal with suspected cross-contamination and a sequencing artifact, a later analysis dropped roughly 600 nucleotide sequences that were highly shared and had low generation probability. In a later analysis, a clonal expansion index was calculated for each public chain from normalized within-repertoire ranks of inferred template counts. A later analysis computed generation probabilities with a VDJ recombination model fitted to out-of-frame rearrangements, and checked the results against IGoR. In a later analysis, hypergeometric tests were used to score TCR-TCR, TCR-HLA and TCR-CMV co-occurrence, with a repertoire-size bias correction applied to TCR pairs. False discovery rates were estimated in a later analysis by permuting HLA or CMV assignments 20 times. In a later analysis, co-occurring TCRs were grouped using DBSCAN, and TCRdist sequence similarity was added for clustering within HLA-allele-positive subsets. Repertoires with fewer than 30,000 or more than 120,000 public chains, plus five repertoires with anomalous nucleotide sharing, were excluded from co-occurrence clustering. Held by TCRdb, this immuneACCESS table contains in-frame sequences only and omits some clones. Under half of the omission traces to an unresolved V gene where checked; the cause of the rest is unknown. V, J and clone size are taken as reported in that table, and D and trimming were inferred from the DNA itself. The sample profile shows 150,000 to 200,000 clones; roughly 85% of them were found once. Around 0.74% of the sample is in the top ten clones.

Points the paper makes about the study in general: A few of the identified cytomegalovirus-associated TCR beta chains were confirmed in vitro to be specific for cytomegalovirus antigens. Most TCR sequences were seen in very few donors, while some public TCRs were found in many individuals. In a later analysis, most CMV-associated TCR beta chains were found to appear HLA-restricted, with HLA associations seemingly driven largely by CMV exposure. In this cohort, only TCR beta chains were sequenced, and detectable features were limited by the absence of alpha or paired-chain data. Linkage disequilibrium might explain the correlated functional status among segregating V segments, but an unknown experimental factor could not be ruled out. According to a later genetic analysis, donors in an Asian-associated ancestry cluster had fewer N-insertions in productive TCRs than the approximately 700-donor mean. A further reported finding was that TCR beta sequences accurately predicted the HLA-A and HLA-B alleles for most subjects in the first cohort. The presence/absence analyses assumed that sequencing depth was roughly uniform across donors, and that assumption may not be true. The classifier was reported to diagnose cytomegalovirus status with high specificity and sensitivity in both the original cohort and the validation cohort. A later analysis associated about 16,000 TCR beta sequences with specific HLA alleles at a false discovery rate of 0.05. V-gene and J-gene trimming of TCR beta chains was associated with a missense DCLRE1C variant in a later genetic analysis, and the association was replicated in an independent cohort. Because counts were too low, some 17 rarely observed V segments, including chromosome 9 orphons, were excluded from the earlier analysis of about 500 of the donors. Immune exposure information for the cohort was limited to CMV serostatus. In an earlier analysis of more than 450 of the donors, most TCR beta V segments were observed in productive rearrangements about 90% or about 30% of the time, broadly matching IMGT annotations. Because HLA typing was missing for some donors at each locus, association tests included only the typed subset. It was suggested by the authors that the approach could potentially be generalized to other disease states and immunological phenotypes. Assigning TCR associations to individual alleles was difficult when HLA alleles, especially DR and DQ, strongly co-occurred. A later analysis reported that several top co-occurrence clusters appeared linked to parvovirus B19, influenza, CMV and Epstein-Barr virus. In the study, approximately 160 TCR beta chains were listed as associated with cytomegalovirus. In a later analysis, HLA-associated TCR beta chains were found to be more clonally expanded and to have lower generation probabilities than equally common non-associated chains. A later analysis found that TCR association rates varied across HLA loci, with DRB1 alleles showing the most associated TCRs and HLA-C alleles the fewest. The 87-base-pair reads could not distinguish some IMGT-functional V segments, including TRBV6-2 and TRBV6-3, so those segments were excluded. The sequencing pipeline was judged likely to have produced a cluster of highly shared sequence variants as a technical artifact.

The chain is made from TRBV2 and TRBJ2-1, with the D gene call left open. The TCR sequence derives from a woman aged 40 to 49 in good health and CMV-seronegative. The sequencing sample was made of PBMCs. The DNA sequence is given as TGTGCCAGCAGTGAATCGAGCAATGAGCAGTTCTTC. Protein translation: CASSESSNEQFF.